This T cell receptor (beta chain) was sequenced during a study of shared clonotypes between healthy human individuals. The naive CD8 population came from CD45RO-negative cells selected for CCR7, without terminally differentiated effector memory CD45RA+ cells. Turning to this clone: What it recognizes is unknown.

Study results and caveats: Shared across a few donors were around 4.7% of the naive CD4 clonotypes.

CDR3 length: 13 amino acids. CDR1 is WSHSY and CDR2 is SAAADI in the germline V gene. Trimming took 1 base from V and 2 from J, leaving 6 bases between them. Sequenced by immunoSEQ multiplex PCR; TCRdb stores in-frame clones only, minus some. The sample lists almost 700,000 clones; roughly 94% were seen once. This sequence was found in a man younger than 45 in good health. This sequence joins TRBV10-2 and TRBJ2-7; no reliable D call. Sample: naive CD8+ T cells sorted from blood. The CDR3 sequence: CASSEYHTYEQYF. CDR3 in DNA: TGCGCCAGCAGTGAGTACCACACCTACGAGCAGTACTTC.